The sequence of this T cell receptor beta chain was determined in a study of regulatory T cells in long-lasting Graves disease. Arm-PCR of CDR3 regions and iRepertoire HTBI primers were the basis on which TCR beta libraries were built. MiXCR, applied by TCRdb to the multiplex PCR reads, yields one record per CDR3 protein. The repertoire holds some 460,000 distinct CDR3 sequences, with about 17% as singletons. Indicated time point: newly diagnosed GD, antithyroid drugs for less than 3 months. From PBMCs, RNA was extracted and then used to make the TCR library. Per germline, CDR1 SGHRS and CDR2 YFSETQ. After removal of 5 bases from V and 0 bases from J, the junction contained 7 bases not matched to a gene. This CDR3 comprises 16 residues. These records were also assigned to another study, of T cells in Graves' hyperthyroidism and ophthalmopathy. Turning to that study: Primed by the HTBI set, a first-round RT-PCR was run on the TCR CDR3.

The chain links TRBV5-1 to TRBJ1-4, with 7 bases matching TRBD1. The source material was peripheral blood mononuclear cells (PBMCs), sampled at new diagnosis, from a patient treated with antithyroid drugs. The TCR sequence derives from a man between 40 and 49 years old with Graves disease. CDR3 region: CASSRGDSSTNEKLFF. CDR3 sequence (DNA): TGCGCCAGCAGTAGGGGGGACAGCTCAACTAATGAAAAACTGTTTTTT.